The rows below give T cell receptor beta chains drawn from one sample of a study of cytomegalovirus exposure and HLA in healthy donors. Profiled with immunoSEQ multiplex PCR; TCRdb holds only in-frame clones, not every one. The data contain 100,000 to 150,000 clones, roughly 72% of them singletons. Source material: PBMCs. The source is a man aged 40-49 years in good health and CMV-seropositive. CDR3s include the opening cysteine and the closing phenylalanine or tryptophan. The order of the fields is V gene, J gene, clone size, CDR3 length, D gene, CDR3 DNA, CDR3 protein. D genes are given only for firm matches. Clone size, where shown, is once, few, many, or a class for clones that have expanded.

v_gene: TRBV7-9
j_gene: TRBJ1-1
abundance: -
len: 15
d_gene: -
CDR3nt: TGTGCCAGCAGCTTCAACCTGGGGGGGAACACTGAAGCTTTCTTT
CDR3aa: CASSFNLGGNTEAFF

v_gene: TRBV15
j_gene: TRBJ2-3
abundance: -
len: 21
d_gene: TRBD2
CDR3nt: TGTGCCACCAGCAGATTCAGGCAGGCCGGGACTAGCGGGAGGCGCACAGATACGCAGTATTTT
CDR3aa: CATSRFRQAGTSGRRTDTQYF

v_gene: TRBV28
j_gene: TRBJ1-2
abundance: -
len: 15
d_gene: -
CDR3nt: TGTGCCAGCAGTGCGGATGGGACACTGAACTATGGCTACACCTTC
CDR3aa: CASSADGTLNYGYTF

v_gene: TRBV6-5
j_gene: TRBJ2-7
abundance: -
len: 15
d_gene: -
CDR3nt: TGTGCCAGCAGTTACTCGAACAGGGATTTCGACGAGCAGTACTTC
CDR3aa: CASSYSNRDFDEQYF

v_gene: TRBV30
j_gene: TRBJ2-7
abundance: -
len: 13
d_gene: -
CDR3nt: TGTGCCTGGAGTTACGGTACCAACTACGAGCAGTACTTC
CDR3aa: CAWSYGTNYEQYF

v_gene: TRBV7-8
j_gene: TRBJ2-7
abundance: -
len: 14
d_gene: -
CDR3nt: TGTGCCAGCAGCAGGGCGGGAAGCTCCTACGAGCAGTACTTC
CDR3aa: CASSRAGSSYEQYF

v_gene: TRBV27
j_gene: TRBJ2-7
abundance: once
len: 13
d_gene: TRBD2
CDR3nt: TGTGCCAGCAGTGCCGGCATAGCGGGAGAGTGGTACTTC
CDR3aa: CASSAGIAGEWYF

v_gene: TRBV10-3
j_gene: TRBJ2-1
abundance: once
len: 15
d_gene: -
CDR3nt: TGTGCCATCAGTGAGTCGGAGCAGGGGATACAGGGGCAGTTCTTC
CDR3aa: CAISESEQGIQGQFF

v_gene: TRBV27
j_gene: TRBJ2-7
abundance: -
len: 15
d_gene: -
CDR3nt: TGTGCCAGCAGCTTACGGGGGGCCAGCTCCTACGAGCAGTACTTC
CDR3aa: CASSLRGASSYEQYF

v_gene: TRBV6-6
j_gene: TRBJ2-7
abundance: -
len: 14
d_gene: TRBD1
CDR3nt: TGTGCCAGCCTTCCCGGGACAGGACTCTACGAGCAGTACTTC
CDR3aa: CASLPGTGLYEQYF

v_gene: TRBV5-1
j_gene: TRBJ2-1
abundance: -
len: 17
d_gene: -
CDR3nt: TGCGCCAGCAGCTTGGCGACATTGGGGGGGGCGGTCAATGAGCAGTTCTTC
CDR3aa: CASSLATLGGAVNEQFF

v_gene: TRBV7-8
j_gene: TRBJ2-1
abundance: -
len: 15
d_gene: -
CDR3nt: TGTGCCAGCAGCTTGGACAGATTCACCTACAATGAGCAGTTCTTC
CDR3aa: CASSLDRFTYNEQFF

v_gene: TRBV30
j_gene: TRBJ1-2
abundance: -
len: 14
d_gene: TRBD1
CDR3nt: TGTGCCTGGAGTCCGGACAGGAGGACGGCTGGCTACACCTTC
CDR3aa: CAWSPDRRTAGYTF

v_gene: TRBV19
j_gene: TRBJ1-5
abundance: -
len: 16
d_gene: -
CDR3nt: TGTGCCAGTAGTTCCCCCGGGGTCGCGAGCAATCAGCCCCAGCATTTT
CDR3aa: CASSSPGVASNQPQHF

v_gene: TRBV6-6
j_gene: TRBJ2-7
abundance: once
len: 15
d_gene: -
CDR3nt: TGTGCCAGCAGTTACTCGGCAAGTACTACCTACGAGCAGTACTTC
CDR3aa: CASSYSASTTYEQYF

v_gene: TRBV7-9
j_gene: TRBJ1-1
abundance: -
len: 13
d_gene: TRBD1
CDR3nt: TGTGCCAGCAGCGGACAGGGAGCCACTGAAGCTTTCTTT
CDR3aa: CASSGQGATEAFF

v_gene: TRBV2
j_gene: TRBJ2-7
abundance: -
len: 15
d_gene: -
CDR3nt: TGTGCCAGCAGGTCTTCCAGGCTCGACACCTACGAGCAGTACTTC
CDR3aa: CASRSSRLDTYEQYF

v_gene: TRBV5-4
j_gene: TRBJ1-3
abundance: -
len: 14
d_gene: TRBD1
CDR3nt: TGTGCCAGCAGGCCGGACAGGGCTGGAAACACCATATATTTT
CDR3aa: CASRPDRAGNTIYF

v_gene: TRBV6-5
j_gene: TRBJ2-7
abundance: -
len: 14
d_gene: TRBD1
CDR3nt: TGTGCCAGCAGTTTGGGACAGTTAACCTACGAGCAGTACTTC
CDR3aa: CASSLGQLTYEQYF

v_gene: TRBV7-8
j_gene: TRBJ1-5
abundance: once
len: 15
d_gene: TRBD1
CDR3nt: TGTGCCAGCAGCTTAGCAGGGACAGGGGATCAGCCCCAGCATTTT
CDR3aa: CASSLAGTGDQPQHF

v_gene: TRBV5-1
j_gene: TRBJ2-2
abundance: -
len: 15
d_gene: -
CDR3nt: TGCGCCAGCAGCTTCCAACAGGGTCGGACCGGGGAGCTGTTTTTT
CDR3aa: CASSFQQGRTGELFF

v_gene: TRBV6-4
j_gene: TRBJ2-2
abundance: -
len: 18
d_gene: TRBD1
CDR3nt: TGTGCCAGCAGTGACTCGGACAGGGGGACGTTAAACACCGGGGAGCTGTTTTTT
CDR3aa: CASSDSDRGTLNTGELFF

v_gene: TRBV7-2
j_gene: TRBJ2-7
abundance: -
len: 14
d_gene: TRBD2
CDR3nt: TGTGCCAGCAGCTTAGCGCGGGAGGGCCCGGGGCAGTACTTC
CDR3aa: CASSLAREGPGQYF

v_gene: TRBV5-1
j_gene: TRBJ2-2
abundance: -
len: 15
d_gene: TRBD1
CDR3nt: TGCGCCAGCAGCGCCTCCGGGACAGGGACCGGGGAGCTGTTTTTT
CDR3aa: CASSASGTGTGELFF

v_gene: TRBV9
j_gene: TRBJ1-4
abundance: -
len: 14
d_gene: -
CDR3nt: TGTGCCAGCAGCGTAGGGGGGGTCGATGAAAAACTGTTTTTT
CDR3aa: CASSVGGVDEKLFF

v_gene: TRBV27
j_gene: TRBJ2-2
abundance: -
len: 15
d_gene: TRBD1
CDR3nt: TGTGCCAGCAGACTCACCGGGACAGCTAGCGGGGAGCTGTTTTTT
CDR3aa: CASRLTGTASGELFF

v_gene: TRBV27
j_gene: TRBJ2-1
abundance: few
len: 15
d_gene: -
CDR3nt: TGTGCCAGCAGTTTATCCGCGGGGACCTACAATGAGCAGTTCTTC
CDR3aa: CASSLSAGTYNEQFF

v_gene: TRBV11-3
j_gene: TRBJ2-1
abundance: once
len: 15
d_gene: -
CDR3nt: TGTGCCAGCAGCTTAGATAGCAGCTCCTACAATGAGCAGTTCTTC
CDR3aa: CASSLDSSSYNEQFF

v_gene: TRBV11-3
j_gene: TRBJ2-1
abundance: -
len: 13
d_gene: -
CDR3nt: TGTGCCAGCATAGGGGTAAGTTACAATGAGCAGTTCTTC
CDR3aa: CASIGVSYNEQFF

v_gene: TRBV30
j_gene: TRBJ2-3
abundance: -
len: 15
d_gene: TRBD1
CDR3nt: TGTGCCTGGAGCCCAACAGGGGCAACGGGGGATACGCAGTATTTT
CDR3aa: CAWSPTGATGDTQYF

v_gene: TRBV19
j_gene: TRBJ1-1
abundance: -
len: 12
d_gene: -
CDR3nt: TGTGCCACCCGACTGGGGAACACTGAAGCTTTCTTT
CDR3aa: CATRLGNTEAFF

v_gene: TRBV11-3
j_gene: TRBJ1-4
abundance: -
len: 14
d_gene: -
CDR3nt: TGTGCCAGCAGCTTAGACGGGAATAATGAAAAACTGTTTTTT
CDR3aa: CASSLDGNNEKLFF

v_gene: TRBV19
j_gene: TRBJ2-3
abundance: -
len: 15
d_gene: TRBD2
CDR3nt: TGTGCCAGTAGTATAGCTAGCGGTAGCACAGATACGCAGTATTTT
CDR3aa: CASSIASGSTDTQYF

v_gene: TRBV5-1
j_gene: TRBJ1-2
abundance: -
len: 13
d_gene: -
CDR3nt: TGCGCCAGCAGCGGTGGACAGAACTATGGCTACACCTTC
CDR3aa: CASSGGQNYGYTF

v_gene: TRBV4-1
j_gene: TRBJ1-2
abundance: -
len: 14
d_gene: -
CDR3nt: TGCGCCAGCAGCCAAGCTTCCGGCGGTAGTGGCTACACCTTC
CDR3aa: CASSQASGGSGYTF

v_gene: TRBV11-2
j_gene: TRBJ2-1
abundance: -
len: 15
d_gene: -
CDR3nt: TGTGCCAGCAGCTTAGATATAAGTAGCGAAGATGAGCAGTTCTTC
CDR3aa: CASSLDISSEDEQFF

v_gene: TRBV5-5
j_gene: TRBJ2-7
abundance: -
len: 16
d_gene: TRBD1
CDR3nt: TGTGCCAGCAGCCCCGGGACAGGGGAATCCTCCTACGAGCAGTACTTC
CDR3aa: CASSPGTGESSYEQYF

v_gene: TRBV6-1
j_gene: TRBJ1-1
abundance: -
len: 15
d_gene: TRBD1
CDR3nt: TGTGCCAGCAGTGAACCGGGACAGGTTAGGACTGAAGCTTTCTTT
CDR3aa: CASSEPGQVRTEAFF

v_gene: TRBV9
j_gene: TRBJ2-3
abundance: -
len: 14
d_gene: TRBD2
CDR3nt: TGTGCCAGCAGCCTTAGCGGGAGCACAGATACGCAGTATTTT
CDR3aa: CASSLSGSTDTQYF

v_gene: TRBV11-2
j_gene: TRBJ1-1
abundance: few
len: 12
d_gene: -
CDR3nt: TGTGCCAGCAGCTTAAATCCCCCAGAAGCTTTCTTT
CDR3aa: CASSLNPPEAFF

v_gene: TRBV6-5
j_gene: TRBJ2-1
abundance: -
len: 12
d_gene: -
CDR3nt: TGTGCCAGCAGCCCTACCACTGCGGAGCAGTTCTTC
CDR3aa: CASSPTTAEQFF

v_gene: TRBV4-1
j_gene: TRBJ1-2
abundance: -
len: 14
d_gene: -
CDR3nt: TGCGCCAGCAGCCCCCGTGAGATACCCTATGGCTACACCTTC
CDR3aa: CASSPREIPYGYTF

v_gene: TRBV7-2
j_gene: TRBJ2-1
abundance: -
len: 15
d_gene: TRBD2
CDR3nt: TGTGCCAGCAGCTTGCCGGCTAGCGGGGGTAATGAGCAGTTCTTC
CDR3aa: CASSLPASGGNEQFF

v_gene: TRBV4-3
j_gene: TRBJ2-2
abundance: few
len: 17
d_gene: TRBD2
CDR3nt: TGCGCCAGCAGCCAACACGGCGGGAGATCGAACACCGGGGAGCTGTTTTTT
CDR3aa: CASSQHGGRSNTGELFF

v_gene: TRBV14
j_gene: TRBJ2-5
abundance: once
len: 16
d_gene: TRBD1
CDR3nt: TGTGCCAGCAGCCAACCAAACAGGGGCCACAGGGAGACCCAGTACTTC
CDR3aa: CASSQPNRGHRETQYF